What follows is one TCR beta chain and its context. This clonotype came up a few times. The specificity of this receptor is unknown. Base-call qualities are not available, and no considerably larger clone is one nucleotide away. The data originate from a study of T-cell memory formation after mild COVID-19 (dated by TCRdb to the early 2020s). About the investigation overall: TCR sequence clusters from the two donors were largely donor specific. The cohort was made up of two young adult volunteers, one female and one male, who were previously healthy. T-cell clones expanding and contracting after mild COVID-19 in a couple of donors were tracked by longitudinal TCRalpha and TCRbeta repertoire sequencing.

The V end loses 3 bases and the J end loses 0 bases, and a stretch of 11 bases separates them. From the germline V gene, CDR1 is SGHTA and CDR2 is FQGNSA. The CDR3 sequence holds 16 residues, the cysteine and phenylalanine included. The only DNA kept is the CDR3, 48 bases in frame from the first base. The full study reports these points: Contracting CD4+ clones turned up mainly in the CM and EM memory subsets, whereas EMRA was where CD8+ clones were enriched. From day 15 to 85, contracting clones showed balanced CD4/CD8 phenotypes, whereas a second wave of clones that expanded from day 15 to 37 leaned towards CD4+. The study covered only a couple of mild cases, and larger cohorts including severe cases with pre-infection samples were considered necessary. Whether the second-wave clones peaking on day 37 were SARS-CoV-2 specific was not confirmed. Some responding clones were detected in pre-infection memory, suggesting pre-existing cross-reactive memory T cells joined the SARS-CoV-2 response.

PBMCs were isolated by Ficoll-Paque density gradient centrifugation. Sequenced on an Illumina NovaSeq 6000. TCRalpha and TCRbeta cDNA libraries were constructed by 5'RACE with constant-segment primers, with sample barcodes and unique molecular identifiers being introduced. RNA was extracted from every sample with Trizol reagent. The libraries were amplified in two PCR steps, and the second step added a second sample barcode and Illumina TruSeq adapters. Sequencing of the libraries was done on an Illumina NovaSeq, producing 2 x 150 bp paired-end reads. In the authors' own workflow: Reads were demultiplexed and collapsed into UMI-guided consensus sequences with migec v1.2.7. Using mixcr v2.1.11, the UMI consensuses were aligned to TRA and TRB V and J templates and assembled into clonotypes. Expanded or contracted clonotypes were those called significant by both edgeR and NoisET, with noise models trained on biological replicates. For edgeR calls, a false discovery rate-adjusted p below 0.01 and a log2 fold-change threshold of 1 were applied. As an exploratory analysis of dynamics, max-normalized trajectories of the 1000 most abundant clonotypes were examined with PCA combined with hierarchical clustering. Separately sequenced CD4+ and CD8+ repertoires were used to assign a CD4 or CD8 phenotype to each responding clone. TCRdb reanalyzed the raw reads on its own, using fastp at Q25 for trimming and MiXCR for clone calling, and kept in-frame beta chains. Every entry covers one CDR3 protein and lists the most common genes and DNA from its rows. TCRdb assigned the V and J calls; the authors' analysis was not used. Across this sample there are more than 250,000 distinct CDR3 sequences, with about 17% seen only once. The biggest ten clones account for more than 20% of the sample.

Sequenced input: PBMCs or a T cell subset sorted from them (not recorded which). The rearranged segments are TRBV7-2 and TRBJ2-2, with no confident D gene call. This clonotype originated in a man aged 18 to 35 who had mild COVID-19 (a few samples of this study predate the infection). The sample titles of this study are shuffled in the database, so cell type and time point are left out; the donor was told from shared clones. The DNA is as follows: TGTGCCAGCAGCTTCCGACACCCCACGAACACCGGGGAGCTGTTTTTT. It specifies CASSFRHPTNTGELFF.